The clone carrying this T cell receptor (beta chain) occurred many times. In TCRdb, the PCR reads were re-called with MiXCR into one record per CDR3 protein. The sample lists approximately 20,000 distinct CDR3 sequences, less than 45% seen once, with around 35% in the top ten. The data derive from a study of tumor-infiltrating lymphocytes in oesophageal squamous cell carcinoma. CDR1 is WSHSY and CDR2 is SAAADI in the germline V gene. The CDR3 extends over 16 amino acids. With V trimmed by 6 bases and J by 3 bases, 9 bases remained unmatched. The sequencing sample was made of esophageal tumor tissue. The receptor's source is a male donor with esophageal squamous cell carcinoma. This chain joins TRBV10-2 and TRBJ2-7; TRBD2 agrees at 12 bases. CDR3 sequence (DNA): TGCGCCAGCAGCGAAATGACTAGCGGGGGATACTACGAGCAGTACTTC. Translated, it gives CASSEMTSGGYYEQYF.